This T cell receptor (beta chain) was identified during a study of T-cell reconstitution after alpha-beta-depleted transplantation in children. A TCRbeta library incorporating unique molecular identifiers was prepared. TCRdb itself ran the PCR reads through MiXCR, one entry per CDR3 protein. The sample consists of just over 950,000 distinct CDR3 sequences, 25% to 35% of them appearing once. The TCR was taken from a boy younger than two who had a stem cell transplant for SCID, so the T cells may come from the graft donor. The sequenced sample was PBMCs, mostly from graft donor cells, obtained 360 days after TCRalphabeta/CD19-depleted stem cell transplant.

This chain's CDR3 is CSVGLWGARGNEQFF. Written as DNA, the CDR3 is TGCAGCGTTGGTTTGTGGGGGGCCCGGGGTAATGAGCAGTTCTTC. V gene TRBV29-1 combines with J gene TRBJ2-1; D is possibly TRBD1 or TRBD2 (6 bases each). Trimming stripped 4 bases from V and 7 bases from J, with 20 bases between. CDR3 length equals 15 residues. Germline V gene sequence: CDR1 SQVTM, CDR2 ANQGSEA.